These 8 T cell receptor beta chains were all obtained from the same sample, sequenced in a study of cytomegalovirus exposure and HLA in healthy donors. It was with 60 Vbeta and 13 Jbeta primers that the PCR ran. TCRdb keeps only in-frame clones here, not all; method: immunoSEQ multiplex PCR. This sample's table reports 100,000 to 150,000 clones. Sequences were obtained from PBMCs. The receptors come from a man aged 18 to 30 in good health and CMV-seronegative.

The chain recombines TRBV28 with TRBJ2-7; 9 bases line up with TRBD1. Germline-derived CDR1 and CDR2 are MDHEN and SYDVKM. CDR3 length: 13 residues. Trimming at V came to 6 bases and at J to 4 bases, leaving 4 bases not matched to a gene. CDR3 region: CASSWDRVYEQYF. CDR3 DNA: TGTGCCAGCAGCTGGGACAGGGTGTACGAGCAGTACTTC.

The V and J genes are TRBV5-4 and TRBJ1-6; 8 positions agree with TRBD1. Germline CDR1 reads SGHNT; CDR2 reads YYREEE (reference sequence). This CDR3 has 16 residues. V lost 4 bases to trimming and J lost 6 bases; unmatched junction nucleotides: 9. The CDR3 nucleotides are TGTGCCAGCAGCCCGTTCCGACAGGGGAGTAATTCACCCCTCCACTTT. Amino acids: CASSPFRQGSNSPLHF.

The chain couples TRBV30 to TRBJ1-2, with TRBD1 matching over 8 bases. CDR3 size: 14 residues. The junction had 10 bases not matched to a gene; V was cut back by 8 bases and J by 2 bases. Germline CDR1 GTSNPN, CDR2 SVGIG (reference sequence). The CDR3: CASAGQDTNYGYTF. Here the CDR3 DNA reads TGTGCCAGTGCGGGACAGGATACGAACTATGGCTACACCTTC.

V usage is TRBV10-3 and J usage is TRBJ1-1; TRBD1 matches at 8 bases. Germline V gene lookup returns CDR1 ENHRY and CDR2 SYGVKD. CDR3 length: 15 amino acids. The V segment lost 2 bases and the J segment 4 bases; nucleotides outside the gene matches: 6. The CDR3 reads CAISEPTGVVTEAFF. The CDR3 DNA sequence: TGTGCCATCAGTGAGCCGACAGGGGTTGTCACTGAAGCTTTCTTT.

The chain joins TRBV6-1 to TRBJ1-1; D remains unclear. The V end lost 2 bases, the J end lost 1 base, and 11 bases lay between the germline ends. This CDR3 has 15 amino acids. CDR1 and CDR2 (germline): MNHNS, SASEGT. This chain's CDR3 is CASSELMIANTEAFF. The CDR3 DNA reads TGTGCCAGCAGTGAATTGATGATAGCGAACACTGAAGCTTTCTTT.

The V call is TRBV27, the J call TRBJ2-7; D is undetermined. The length of the CDR3 is 15 residues. Germline V gene data show CDR1 as MNHEY and CDR2 as SMNVEV (reference sequence). The V gene lost 9 bases and the J gene lost 2 bases, with 20 bases spanning the gap. CDR3 loop: CASRQSPGYTYEQYF. Here the CDR3 DNA reads TGTGCCAGTCGTCAAAGCCCAGGATATACCTACGAGCAGTACTTC.

The chain uses TRBV19 and TRBJ2-1; 7 nucleotides line up with TRBD2. Trimming removed 3 bases from V and 3 bases from J; junction bases left unmatched: 5. In germline, CDR1 is LNHDA, CDR2 SQIVND (reference sequence). CDR3 length: 15 amino acids. Written as DNA, the CDR3 is TGTGCCAGTAGTATGTATCGGGGGGTCTACAATGAGCAGTTCTTC. The encoded protein is CASSMYRGVYNEQFF.

A remark on this clone: At one end, the junction sequence differs from germline, possibly due to a read error. The chain employs TRBV18 and TRBJ2-1, with 9 bases matching TRBD2. The CDR3 spans 17 residues. Germline-derived CDR1 and CDR2 are KGHSH and LQKENI. CDR3 protein: CASLPPPGLAQAGEQFF. The CDR3 nucleotides read TGTGCCAGCTTACCACCCCCGGGACTAGCTCAGGCTGGTGAGCAGTTCTTC.